Each of the 5 T cell receptor beta chains below was sequenced from the same sample in a study of CDR3 diversity in severe acne. Each CDR3 protein is one row after TCRdb ran MiXCR on the PCR reads. Seen here are 65,000 to 95,000 distinct CDR3 sequences, around 49% observed once, and the top ten hold approximately 14%. Sequenced material: blood. The receptors shown here come from a male donor in good health, without acne.

Many counts were recorded for this clonotype. The chain carries TRBV29-1 and TRBJ1-2; 9 positions match TRBD1. Germline V gene data show CDR1 as SQVTM and CDR2 as ANQGSEA. The CDR3 spans 13 residues. J was trimmed by 6 bases and V by 1 base; bases with no gene match: 3. In nucleotides, the CDR3 is TGCAGCGTTGAAGTCGGGACAGGGAATGGCTACACCTTC. Its protein is CSVEVGTGNGYTF.

There are many counts of this clonotype. The chain combines TRBV5-1 with TRBJ2-3, with D possibly called TRBD1 or TRBD2 (5 bases each). The CDR3 runs 15 residues. V lost 9 bases to trimming and J lost 4 bases, with 21 bases between them. Germline V gene data show CDR1 as SGHRS and CDR2 as YFSETQ. CDR3 bases: TGCGCCACCTTTTCGGGGCTAGGTCACGCAGATACGCAGTATTTT. It translates to CATFSGLGHADTQYF.

This clonotype showed up just a few times. J is TRBJ2-2 and V is TRBV5-4; D may be TRBD1 or TRBD2 (5 bases each). This CDR3 is 15 amino acids long. CDR1 SGHNT and CDR2 YYREEE come from the germline V gene (reference sequence). Deletions cut 6 bases from V and 1 base from J, with 13 bases between. In DNA form, the CDR3 reads TGTGCCAGCACCAACGGGGACGGGAACACCGGGGAGCTGTTTTTT. Amino acid sequence: CASTNGDGNTGELFF.

As to this clonotype: The junction departs from the called germline gene at one end, perhaps through a read error. The chain combines TRBV2 with TRBJ1-5; D is undetermined. The CDR3 has 8 amino acids. CDR1 is SNHLY, CDR2 FYNNEI, per germline. The CDR3 DNA reads TGTGCCAGCCGCTACCAGGATTTT. This encodes CASRYQDF. Variable domain in full (rest from reference TRBV2 and TRBJ1-5): EPEVTQTPSHQVTQMGQEVILRCVPISNHLYFYWYRQILGQKVEFLVSFYNNEISEKSEIFDDQFSVERPDGSNFTLKIRSTKLEDSAMYFCASRYQDFGDGTRLSIL.

Regarding this clonotype: A much more abundant neighbour one base away suggests this may be a read error. The V and J genes are TRBV3-1 and TRBJ1-3; the D gene is possibly TRBD1 (5 bases). The V end lost 5 bases, the J end lost 8 bases, and 16 bases lay between the germline ends. Germline CDR1 reads LGHDT; CDR2 reads YNNKEL (reference sequence). This CDR3 spans 14 amino acids. Here the CDR3 reads CASSTPGLEDTIYF. Written as DNA, the CDR3 is TGTGCCAGCAGCACCCCAGGGTTGGAAGACACCATATATTTT.